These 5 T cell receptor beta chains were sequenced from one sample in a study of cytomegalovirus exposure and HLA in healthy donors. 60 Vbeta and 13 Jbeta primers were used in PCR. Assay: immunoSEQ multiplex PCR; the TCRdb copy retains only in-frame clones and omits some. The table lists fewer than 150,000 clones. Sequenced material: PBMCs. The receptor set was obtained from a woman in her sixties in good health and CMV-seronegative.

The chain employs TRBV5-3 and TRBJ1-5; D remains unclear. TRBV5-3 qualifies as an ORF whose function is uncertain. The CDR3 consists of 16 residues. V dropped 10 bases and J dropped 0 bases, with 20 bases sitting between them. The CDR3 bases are TGTGCCCGTTTGGGTTTACAGTGCCATAGCAATCAGCCCCAGCATTTT. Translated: CARLGLQCHSNQPQHF.

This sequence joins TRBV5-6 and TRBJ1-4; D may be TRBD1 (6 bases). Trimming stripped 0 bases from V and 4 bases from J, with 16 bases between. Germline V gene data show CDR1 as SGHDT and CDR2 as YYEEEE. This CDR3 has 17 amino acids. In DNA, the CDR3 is TGTGCCAGCAGCTTGGGCCCAGGGGCCCTGTTTAATGAAAAACTGTTTTTT. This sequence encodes CASSLGPGALFNEKLFF.

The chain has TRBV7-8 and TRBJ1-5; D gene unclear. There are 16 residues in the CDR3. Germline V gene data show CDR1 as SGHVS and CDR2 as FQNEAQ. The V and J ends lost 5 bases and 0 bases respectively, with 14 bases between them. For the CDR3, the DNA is TGTGCCAGCAGCCCTCGGACTGAATATAGCAATCAGCCCCAGCATTTT. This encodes CASSPRTEYSNQPQHF.

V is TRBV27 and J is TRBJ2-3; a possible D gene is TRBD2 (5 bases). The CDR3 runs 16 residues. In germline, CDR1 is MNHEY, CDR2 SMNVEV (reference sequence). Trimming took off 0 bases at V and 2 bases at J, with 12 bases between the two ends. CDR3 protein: CASSLSSSGVTDTQYF. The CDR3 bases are TGTGCCAGCAGTTTATCGTCAAGCGGAGTCACAGATACGCAGTATTTT.

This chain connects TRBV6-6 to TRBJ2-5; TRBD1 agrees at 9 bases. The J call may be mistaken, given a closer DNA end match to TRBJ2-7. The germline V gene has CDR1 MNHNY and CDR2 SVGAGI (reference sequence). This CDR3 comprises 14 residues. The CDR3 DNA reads TGTGCCAGCAGTTGGGGGACAGGGAAATACGAGCAGTACTTC. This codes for CASSWGTGKYEQYF.